These 18 T cell receptor beta chains originate from one sample sequenced in a study of T-cell memory formation after mild COVID-19. TCRdb passed the 5' RACE reads through MiXCR, listing each CDR3 protein once. This sample has some 600,000 distinct CDR3 sequences, with 17% found just once. Sample: PBMCs or a T cell subset sorted from them (not recorded which). These receptors all come from an adult woman who had mild COVID-19 (a few samples of this study predate the infection). Cell type and time point are not known.

The genes are TRBV5-4 and TRBJ1-2; possible D gene TRBD1, 6 bases. This CDR3 contains 16 residues. Trimming shortened V by 1 base and J by 3 bases, and 16 bases separated the two germline ends. CDR1 is SGHNT, CDR2 YYREEE, per germline (reference sequence). CDR3 in amino acids: CASSLTGTLGDYGYTF. DNA of the CDR3: TGTGCCAGCAGCTTGACAGGGACCCTCGGGGACTATGGCTACACCTTC.

This clonotype has a count of ten or more. This chain uses TRBV20-1 with TRBJ2-7; 9 bases map to TRBD2. The J segment lost 6 bases and the V segment lost 6 bases, leaving 6 bases of the junction unmatched. Germline V CDR1 and CDR2: DFQATT, SNEGSKA (reference sequence). This CDR3 comprises 12 residues. This CDR3 is CSASSGRLEQYF. The CDR3 DNA reads TGCAGTGCCAGTAGCGGGAGACTCGAGCAGTACTTC.

Comment on this clonotype: The junction does not match germline at one end; this may be a read error. The V gene is TRBV12-3 or TRBV12-4, the J gene TRBJ2-1, with D perhaps matching TRBD1 or TRBD2 (5 bases each). The CDR3 spans 14 residues. CDR3 DNA sequence: TGTGGCAGCAGCGTCTTATCGGGGCCTAATGAGCAGTTCTTC. This codes for CGSSVLSGPNEQFF.

The chain couples TRBV30 to TRBJ1-1, with 7 bases fitting TRBD1. Germline V gene data show CDR1 as GTSNPN and CDR2 as SVGIG (reference sequence). The CDR3 has 14 residues. V dropped 7 bases and J dropped 1; count of bases not matched to a gene: 9. This CDR3 is CASTSPGGNTEAFF. As DNA, the CDR3 is TGTGCCTCCACGAGCCCAGGGGGGAACACTGAAGCTTTCTTT.

The rearrangement links TRBV9 to TRBJ2-2, with 15 bases aligning to TRBD2. The germline V gene encodes CDR1 SGDLS and CDR2 YYNGEE. Trimming removed 4 bases from V and 6 bases from J; junction bases left unmatched: 10. This CDR3 comprises 18 residues. CDR3 sequence (DNA): TGTGCCAGCAGCCAAGGACTAGCGGGGGGGCCTAGCCCCGGGGAGCTGTTTTTT. Its protein product is CASSQGLAGGPSPGELFF.

This clonotype was counted ten times or more. V is TRBV4-2 and J is TRBJ1-6; TRBD1 agrees at 8 bases. V shed 4 bases and J 10 bases; nucleotides not matched to a gene: 18. The CDR3 contains 18 residues. CDR1 and CDR2 (germline): LGHNA, YNFKEQ. The DNA for the CDR3 is TGTGCCAGCAGCCCGGACAGGGTAATTGCTGTGGTAAAATCACCCCTCCACTTT. Its protein is CASSPDRVIAVVKSPLHF.

This clonotype was recorded a few times. J is TRBJ2-1 and V is TRBV7-9; tentative D call: TRBD2 (5 bases). Germline CDR1 and CDR2: SEHNR and FQNEAQ (reference sequence). Trimming removed 1 base at V and 6 bases at J, with 13 bases between. The CDR3 contains 15 residues. The CDR3 here is CASSLVGAGSNEQFF. The CDR3 DNA follows: TGTGCCAGCAGCTTAGTGGGAGCTGGGTCCAATGAGCAGTTCTTC. Full variable domain (outside the CDR3, taken from reference TRBV7-9 and TRBJ2-1): DTGVSQNPRHKITKRGQNVTFRCDPISEHNRLYWYRQTLGQGPEFLTYFQNEAQLEKSRLLSDRFSAERPKGSFSTLEIQRTEQGDSAMYLCASSLVGAGSNEQFFGPGTRLTVL.

This clonotype was seen a handful of times. The chain carries TRBV12-3 or TRBV12-4 and TRBJ1-1, with 8 positions matching TRBD1. CDR3 length equals 15 residues. V lost 3 bases to trimming and J lost 4 bases; unmatched junction nucleotides: 7. CDR3 sequence: CASSLMTGAGTEAFF. The CDR3 nucleotides are TGTGCCAGCAGTTTGATGACAGGGGCGGGCACTGAAGCTTTCTTT.

The sample holds a few counts of this clonotype. The rearrangement links TRBV6-2 or TRBV6-3 to TRBJ2-5; no clear D gene. V lost 10 bases and J lost 7, with 13 bases in between. The CDR3 has 11 residues. Germline assignment: CDR1 MNHEY and CDR2 SVGEGT. The CDR3 DNA sequence: TGTGCCACCGGCGCTCCGTGGACCCAGTACTTC. This translates into CATGAPWTQYF.

This clonotype was found a few times. The chain recombines TRBV5-1 with TRBJ2-1; D is perhaps TRBD2 (6 bases). The CDR3 covers 14 residues. With 0 bases removed from V and 5 bases from J, the gap between germline ends came to 9 bases. CDR1 is SGHRS, CDR2 YFSETQ, per germline. CDR3 residues: CASSLVIADNEQFF. CDR3 coding DNA: TGCGCCAGCAGCTTGGTGATAGCGGACAATGAGCAGTTCTTC. The full variable domain, rest sourced from reference TRBV5-1 and TRBJ2-1, is KAGVTQTPRYLIKTRGQQVTLSCSPISGHRSVSWYQQTPGQGLQFLFEYFSETQRNKGNFPGRFSGRQFSNSRSEMNVSTLELGDSALYLCASSLVIADNEQFFGPGTRLTVL.

This clonotype was detected many times. This chain uses TRBV4-1 with TRBJ2-1, with 11 bases fitting TRBD2. The CDR3 runs 19 residues. Germline values: CDR1 MGHRA, CDR2 YSYEKL. The ends lost 1 base at V and 1 base at J; junction bases unmatched: 9. This CDR3 reads CASSQAGTSGSGSYNEQFF. The CDR3 nucleotides are TGCGCCAGCAGCCAAGCCGGGACTAGCGGTAGTGGTTCCTACAATGAGCAGTTCTTC.

This chain connects TRBV7-9 to TRBJ2-7; D is undetermined. The CDR3 spans 13 residues. V lost 5 bases and J 6 bases, leaving 14 bases between the germline ends. The germline V gene encodes CDR1 SEHNR and CDR2 FQNEAQ (reference sequence). The chain's CDR3 is CASSGVELGEQYF. CDR3 nucleotides: TGTGCCAGCAGCGGGGTGGAGCTCGGCGAGCAGTACTTC.

The chain employs TRBV5-1 and TRBJ2-7, with 8 bases aligning to TRBD2. Germline CDR1 SGHRS, CDR2 YFSETQ. V shed 2 bases, J shed 3 bases, and the junction held 13 bases outside the gene matches. The length of the CDR3 is 17 residues. The CDR3 DNA reads as TGCGCCAGCAGCTTAACTAGCGGCCGGGGAATTCTCTACGAGCAGTACTTC. Translated, it gives CASSLTSGRGILYEQYF. The full variable domain, its missing parts supplied by reference TRBV5-1 and TRBJ2-7, is KAGVTQTPRYLIKTRGQQVTLSCSPISGHRSVSWYQQTPGQGLQFLFEYFSETQRNKGNFPGRFSGRQFSNSRSEMNVSTLELGDSALYLCASSLTSGRGILYEQYFGPGTRLTVT.

This clonotype has more than one count but fewer than ten. V gene TRBV5-6 combines with J gene TRBJ1-6, with no clear D. The CDR3 length is 15 residues. Germline V gene lookup returns CDR1 SGHDT and CDR2 YYEEEE. The V end lost 2 bases, the J end lost 7 bases, and 13 bases lay between the germline ends. The CDR3 sequence is CASSFDPSTNSPLHF. For the CDR3, the DNA is TGTGCCAGCAGCTTCGACCCTTCGACGAATTCACCCCTCCACTTT. The full variable domain, its missing parts supplied by reference TRBV5-6 and TRBJ1-6, is DAGVTQSPTHLIKTRGQQVTLRCSPKSGHDTVSWYQQALGQGPQFIFQYYEEEERQRGNFPDRFSGHQFPNYSSELNVNALLLGDSALYLCASSFDPSTNSPLHFGNGTRLTVT.

This clonotype turned up a few times. This rearrangement joins TRBV2 to TRBJ1-2, with D tentatively TRBD1 (5 bases). The CDR3 consists of 13 residues. Trimming pared 6 bases from V and 7 bases from J, leaving 15 bases between. The V gene's germline CDR1 is SNHLY and CDR2 FYNNEI. CDR3 loop: CASSPTEQAGYTF. CDR3 in DNA: TGTGCCAGCAGCCCGACAGAACAGGCTGGCTACACCTTC. The whole variable domain, remainder taken from reference TRBV2 and TRBJ1-2, is EPEVTQTPSHQVTQMGQEVILRCVPISNHLYFYWYRQILGQKVEFLVSFYNNEISEKSEIFDDQFSVERPDGSNFTLKIRSTKLEDSAMYFCASSPTEQAGYTFGSGTRLTVV.

In this sample, this clonotype turned up a few times. The rearrangement joins TRBV6-5 to TRBJ2-1; 9 bases are shared with TRBD1. V was pared by 7 bases and J by 4 bases, with 20 bases of the junction left unmatched. The CDR3 sequence is 19 residues long. Looked up from germline, CDR1 is MNHEY and CDR2 is SVGAGI. DNA for the CDR3: TGTGCCAGCAAATGTTCAGGACAGGGGTCTCAACTTTCGTACAATGAGCAGTTCTTC. The encoded protein is CASKCSGQGSQLSYNEQFF.

This rearrangement joins TRBV24-1 to TRBJ2-1, with TRBD2 identical over 11 bases. Germline V lookup: CDR1 KGHDR, CDR2 SFDVKD. V lost 5 bases and J lost 4; bases outside the gene matches: 3. CDR3 length: 15 residues. CDR3 bases: TGTGCCACCAGTGCCGGGACTAGCGGATACAATGAGCAGTTCTTC. It encodes CATSAGTSGYNEQFF.

This clonotype has just a few counts. V and J are TRBV27 and TRBJ2-7; tentatively, D is TRBD2 (6 bases). The CDR3 covers 14 residues. Per the germline V gene, CDR1 is MNHEY and CDR2 is SMNVEV (reference sequence). V dropped 6 bases and J dropped 3 bases, with 15 bases sitting between them. CDR3 amino acids: CASSPGTYFYEQYF. The CDR3 DNA sequence: TGTGCCAGCAGCCCAGGGACTTATTTCTACGAGCAGTACTTC.